This T cell receptor (beta chain) comes out of a study of cytomegalovirus exposure and HLA in healthy donors (dated by TCRdb to the late 2010s). With respect to the entire study: An earlier analysis of roughly 610 of the donors reported about 280 Gb of sequence data and about 120 million unique TCR beta sequences obtained from approximately 180 million T cells. In the later analysis, no new phenotypic data were used to find candidate immune exposures; instead, reliance was placed on TCR beta sequences and their occurrence across donors. Donor age, sex, ethnicity and CMV serostatus were compiled alongside the repertoire data. The number of typed donors differed by locus: roughly 620-630 for A, B, C, DRB1 and DQB1; 522 for DQA1; about 600 for DPA1; and some 450 for DPB1. In a later analysis, previously published TCR beta repertoires from hundreds of donors were re-analyzed and high-resolution HLA genotyping was added so that TCR occurrence patterns could be studied. Among roughly 400 genotyped donors of the cohort, an average of approximately 250,000 unique TCR beta nucleotide sequences were sequenced per donor, roughly 18% of them non-productive. A later genetic analysis used genome-wide SNP genotypes for about three fifths of the 666 donors, treating that subset as a discovery cohort. The genetic ancestry cluster associated with self-reported Caucasian donors included about four fifths of the roughly 400 genotyped donors. Along with the approximately 650-subject first cohort, a separate validation cohort of 120 different subjects was used. To predict cytomegalovirus infection status, the study brought together high-throughput TCR immunosequencing, statistical association of individual TCRs with disease status, and machine learning. Because of strong linkage in the cohort, four or five DR-DQ haplotypes were treated as single units for association and clustering. All discovery cohort repertoires had been generated on a single sequencing platform. The aim of the study was to test whether cataloging public T cell receptors could identify signatures of past pathogen exposure. An earlier analysis of some 500 of the donors applied high-throughput TCR beta sequencing to assess whether each TCR beta V gene segment acted as functional or pseudogenic. HLA typing covered class I and class II loci at four-digit resolution. Using immunosequencing, the study profiled T cell repertoires from around 670 subjects and related those repertoires to cytomegalovirus serostatus. An early release that covered fewer than 750 HLA-typed donors contained approximately 300 gigabases of sequencing data and 70 million to 100 million unique TCR sequences.

The cohort comprised 550 to 700 healthy bone marrow donors. Cohort members were all nominally healthy when sampled, although unrecorded immune exposures were likely present. The donor was CMV seronegative and was included in the group of around 320 seronegative cohort members. Every donor gave a peripheral blood sample, and the peripheral blood mononuclear cells from that sample were used for TCR beta sequencing. The Qiagen DNeasy Blood Extraction Kit was used to extract genomic DNA from the blood cell samples. Results the study describes overall, beyond this receptor: Because HLA typing was unavailable for some donors at each locus, only the typed subset was used in association tests. V-gene and J-gene trimming of TCR beta chains was associated with a missense DCLRE1C variant in a later genetic analysis, and the association was replicated in an independent cohort. In a later analysis, the rate of TCR association differed among HLA loci, with DRB1 alleles having the most associated TCRs and HLA-C alleles having the fewest. A further reported finding was that TCR beta sequences accurately predicted the HLA-A and HLA-B alleles for most subjects in the first cohort. Only TCR beta chains were sequenced in this cohort, and the absence of alpha or paired-chain data limited detectable features. According to a later genetic analysis, donors in an Asian-associated ancestry cluster had fewer N-insertions in productive TCRs than the approximately 650-donor mean. For the cohort, immune exposure information was limited to CMV serostatus. The authors suggested that the approach could potentially be generalized to other disease states and immunological phenotypes. Assigning TCR associations to individual alleles was difficult when HLA alleles, especially DR and DQ, strongly co-occurred. Sequencing depth was assumed to be roughly uniform across donors in the presence/absence analyses, though that assumption may not hold. In a later analysis, HLA-associated TCR beta chains were found to be more clonally expanded and to have lower generation probabilities than equally common non-associated chains. The classifier was reported to diagnose cytomegalovirus status with high specificity and sensitivity in both the original cohort and the validation cohort. In the study, roughly 160 TCR beta chains were listed as associated with cytomegalovirus. While some public TCRs were present in many individuals, most TCR sequences turned up only very rarely across donors. At a false discovery rate of 0.05, a later analysis linked around 15,000 TCR beta sequences to specific HLA alleles. A later analysis found that most CMV-associated TCR beta chains appeared HLA-restricted, with HLA associations seemingly driven largely by CMV exposure. Several of the top co-occurrence clusters appeared to be linked to parvovirus B19, influenza, CMV and Epstein-Barr virus, according to a later analysis. A group of highly shared sequence variants was considered likely to be a technical artifact of the sequencing pipeline. In an earlier analysis of over 550 of the donors, most TCR beta V segments were observed in productive rearrangements about 90% or about 30% of the time, broadly matching IMGT annotations. The earlier analysis of approximately 590 of the donors excluded some 15 rarely observed V segments, including chromosome 9 orphons, because counts were too low. A few of the identified cytomegalovirus-associated TCR beta chains were confirmed in vitro to be specific for cytomegalovirus antigens. Linkage disequilibrium might explain the correlated functional status among segregating V segments, but an unknown experimental factor could not be excluded.

The method behind the library was the immunoSEQ multiplex PCR assay. The multiplex PCR relied on a mix of 60 forward primers for TCR Vbeta segments and 13 reverse primers for TCR Jbeta segments. The CDR3 region of rearranged TCR beta genes was amplified from genomic DNA by a multiplex PCR assay. On the Illumina HiSeq System, the amplified TCR beta libraries were sequenced as 87-base-pair reads. The study's own analysis went as follows. In a later analysis, 80 million or so unique TCR beta chains were counted across the 500 to 700 repertoires, and around 10 million of these chains were shared by at least two donors. To remove PCR and sequencing errors, raw reads were error-corrected and collapsed into unique sequences using a nearest-neighbor algorithm that merged closely related sequences. Alignment of CDR3 sequences to IMGT reference sequences was used to assign V, D and J gene segments. For a sequence to be retained, a match of at least six nucleotides was required to both a V gene segment and a J gene segment. A rearrangement counted as productive if the CDR3 had no stop codons and remained in frame with V and J, and every other rearrangement counted as non-productive. CDR3 was defined by IMGT convention, running from the second conserved V-encoded cysteine to the conserved J-encoded phenylalanine. Sequences without an unambiguous match to a single V gene segment were excluded from the earlier analysis of 450 to 750 of the donors. In an earlier analysis of approximately 550 of the donors, V segments were called functional above 56.7% productive rearrangements and were called segregating when the between-donor standard deviation exceeded 5%. A statistical classification framework was developed to diagnose cytomegalovirus status using the catalog of TCR beta chain sequences. A later analysis assigned V and J genes by comparing TCR nucleotide sequences with IMGT/GENE-DB human TR gene sequences. The TCRdist pipeline was used in a later analysis to assign CDR3 sequences and most-parsimonious VDJ recombination scenarios. A later analysis defined each TCR beta chain by its CDR3 amino acid sequence plus V-gene family, and excluded reads lacking a unique V-gene family. A later analysis removed 500 to 600 highly shared, low-generation-probability nucleotide sequences to deal with suspected cross-contamination and a sequencing artifact. A later analysis calculated a clonal expansion index for each public chain from normalized within-repertoire ranks of inferred template counts. In a later analysis, generation probabilities were computed using a VDJ recombination model fitted to out-of-frame rearrangements, and the results were checked against IGoR. Hypergeometric tests were used in a later analysis to score TCR-TCR, TCR-HLA and TCR-CMV co-occurrence, with a repertoire-size bias correction applied to the TCR pairs. In a later analysis, false discovery rates were estimated by permuting HLA or CMV assignments 20 times. A later analysis grouped co-occurring TCRs with DBSCAN, adding TCRdist sequence similarity when clustering within HLA-allele-positive subsets. Repertoires with fewer than 30,000 or more than 120,000 public chains, plus five repertoires with anomalous nucleotide sharing, were excluded from co-occurrence clustering. TCRdb's version of the immuneACCESS table is confined to in-frame rearrangements and falls short of the full clone set. An unresolved V gene accounts for under half of the shortfall where checked; the remainder is of unknown origin. The DNA was the basis for D and trimming; V, J and clone size are from that table. This sample holds about 140,000 clones; approximately 57% were observed only once. Of the sample, about 1.8% is held by the ten largest clones.

Concerning this clone itself: It lacks a known antigen. The input lacks base qualities; no much larger clone sits a single base away.

Sequenced input: PBMCs. The TCR was taken from a male donor in good health and CMV-seronegative.

The DNA is TGTGCCTGGGCTCCCGGGGAAAACATTCAGTACTTC. Protein translation: CAWAPGENIQYF. The chain employs TRBV30 and TRBJ2-4, with TRBD2 perhaps the D gene, on 5 matching bases. CDR1 GTSNPN and CDR2 SVGIG were looked up in the germline V gene (reference sequence). The CDR3 measures 12 amino acids from cysteine to phenylalanine. The CDR3 DNA has 36 bases and is translated from base 1. V is pared back by 5 bases and J by 5 bases, with 10 bases lying between the germline termini.